The source of this TCR beta chain is a study of CD8 T cells in Susac syndrome. On the study more broadly: When blood was drawn, the patients with Susac syndrome were therapy-naive, on corticosteroids, or on intravenous immunoglobulin alone.

Reverse transcription used about 0.5 to 1 ug RNA and random hexamers. With immunoSEQ multiplex PCR, TCR beta CDR3 was amplified across 54 Vbeta and 13 Jbeta. Using its own MiXCR run on the immunoSEQ multiplex PCR reads, TCRdb lists one record per CDR3 protein. Of about 100,000 distinct CDR3 sequences in the sample, nearly 97% were seen once. Trimming left V 3 bases short and J 0 bases short, with 9 bases between. The CDR3 runs to 16 residues. Germline CDR1 is KGHSH and CDR2 is LQKENI. The receptor's source is a human donor with Susac syndrome. This chain connects TRBV18 to TRBJ2-6; the D is unclear. Sequenced sample: CD8+ T cells from PBMCs. The CDR3 here is CASSPKGRSGANVLTF. The CDR3 DNA follows: TGTGCCAGCTCACCGAAGGGTCGCTCTGGGGCCAACGTCCTGACTTTC.